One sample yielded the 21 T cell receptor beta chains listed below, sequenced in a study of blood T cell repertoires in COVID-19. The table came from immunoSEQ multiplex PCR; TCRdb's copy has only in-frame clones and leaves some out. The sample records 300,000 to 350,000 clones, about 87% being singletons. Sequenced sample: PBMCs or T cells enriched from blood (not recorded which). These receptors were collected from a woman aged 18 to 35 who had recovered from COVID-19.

The CDR3 DNA follows: TGTGCCAGCCGATCGGGGGTCGGCAATGAGCAGTTCTTC. It translates to CASRSGVGNEQFF. The chain couples TRBV18 to TRBJ2-1; a possible D gene is TRBD2 (6 bases). Germline CDR1 reads KGHSH; CDR2 reads LQKENI. The ends were cut back, 8 bases at V and 6 bases at J, with 14 bases in the middle. The CDR3 loop spans 13 amino acids.

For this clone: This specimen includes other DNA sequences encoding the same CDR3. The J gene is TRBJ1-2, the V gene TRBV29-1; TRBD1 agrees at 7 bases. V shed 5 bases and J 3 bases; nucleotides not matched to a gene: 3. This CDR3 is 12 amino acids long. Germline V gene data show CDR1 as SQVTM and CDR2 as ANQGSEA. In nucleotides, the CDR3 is TGCAGCGTTCGACAGGGCGACTATGGCTACACCTTC. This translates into CSVRQGDYGYTF.

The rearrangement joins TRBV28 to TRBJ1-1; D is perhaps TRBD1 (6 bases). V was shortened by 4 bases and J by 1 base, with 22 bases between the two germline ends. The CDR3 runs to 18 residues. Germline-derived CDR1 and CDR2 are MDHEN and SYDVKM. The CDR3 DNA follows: TGTGCCAGCAGTTCACTCCTTGCCGGGGGGGGACAGAACACTGAAGCTTTCTTT. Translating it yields CASSSLLAGGGQNTEAFF.

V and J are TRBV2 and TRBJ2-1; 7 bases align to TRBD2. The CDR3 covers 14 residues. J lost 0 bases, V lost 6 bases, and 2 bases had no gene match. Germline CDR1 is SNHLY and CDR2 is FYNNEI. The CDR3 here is CASRAGSSYNEQFF. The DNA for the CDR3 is TGTGCCAGCAGAGCGGGGAGCTCCTACAATGAGCAGTTCTTC.

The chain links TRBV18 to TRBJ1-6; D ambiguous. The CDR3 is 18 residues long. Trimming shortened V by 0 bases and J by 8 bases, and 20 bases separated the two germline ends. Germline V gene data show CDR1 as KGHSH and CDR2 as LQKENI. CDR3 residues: CASSPPSSPVDRDSPLHF. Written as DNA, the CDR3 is TGTGCCAGCTCACCACCCTCATCACCGGTTGATCGTGATTCACCCCTCCACTTT.

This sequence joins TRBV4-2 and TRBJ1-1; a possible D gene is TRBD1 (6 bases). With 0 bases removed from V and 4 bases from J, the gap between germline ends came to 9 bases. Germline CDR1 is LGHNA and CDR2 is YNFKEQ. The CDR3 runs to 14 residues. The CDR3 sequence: CASSQDQGSTEAFF. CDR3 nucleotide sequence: TGTGCCAGCAGCCAAGACCAGGGGTCCACTGAAGCTTTCTTT.

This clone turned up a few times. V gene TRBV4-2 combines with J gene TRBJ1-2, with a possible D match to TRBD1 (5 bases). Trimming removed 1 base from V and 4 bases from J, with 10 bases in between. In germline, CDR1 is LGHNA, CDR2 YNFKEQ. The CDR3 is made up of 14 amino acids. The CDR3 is CASSQGTLLYGYTF. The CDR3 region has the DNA TGTGCCAGCAGCCAAGGGACATTGCTCTATGGCTACACCTTC.

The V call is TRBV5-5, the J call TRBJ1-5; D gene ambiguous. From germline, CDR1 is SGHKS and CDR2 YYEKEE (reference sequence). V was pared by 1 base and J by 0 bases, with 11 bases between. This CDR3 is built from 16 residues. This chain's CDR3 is CASSLIAGNSNQPQHF. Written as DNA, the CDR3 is TGTGCCAGCAGCTTGATAGCGGGGAATAGCAATCAGCCCCAGCATTTT. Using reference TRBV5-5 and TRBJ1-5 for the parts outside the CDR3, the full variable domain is DAGVTQSPTHLIKTRGQQVTLRCSPISGHKSVSWYQQVLGQGPQFIFQYYEKEERGRGNFPDRFSARQFPNYSSELNVNALLLGDSALYLCASSLIAGNSNQPQHFGDGTRLSIL.

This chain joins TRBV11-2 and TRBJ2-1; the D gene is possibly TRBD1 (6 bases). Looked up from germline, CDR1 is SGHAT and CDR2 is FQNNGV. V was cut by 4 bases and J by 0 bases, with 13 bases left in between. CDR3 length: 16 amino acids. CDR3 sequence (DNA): TGTGCCAGCAGCTCTATGAGGGGGAGCTCCTACAATGAGCAGTTCTTC. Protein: CASSSMRGSSYNEQFF.

The CDR3 reads CASSLDVAGGPGEQYF. The CDR3 coding sequence is TGTGCCAGCAGCTTAGATGTAGCGGGAGGGCCGGGCGAGCAGTACTTC. The gene calls are TRBV7-6 and TRBJ2-7, with 11 bases fitting TRBD2. The V segment lost 1 base and the J segment 6 bases; nucleotides outside the gene matches: 8. The CDR3 covers 16 residues. CDR1 is SGHVS, CDR2 FNYEAQ, per germline.

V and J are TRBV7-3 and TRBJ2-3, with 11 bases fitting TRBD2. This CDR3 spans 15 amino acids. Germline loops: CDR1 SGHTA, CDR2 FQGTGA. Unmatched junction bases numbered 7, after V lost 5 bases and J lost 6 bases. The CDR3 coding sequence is TGTGCCAGCAGCGTCACTAGCGGGGGTCGGGATACGCAGTATTTT. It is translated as CASSVTSGGRDTQYF.

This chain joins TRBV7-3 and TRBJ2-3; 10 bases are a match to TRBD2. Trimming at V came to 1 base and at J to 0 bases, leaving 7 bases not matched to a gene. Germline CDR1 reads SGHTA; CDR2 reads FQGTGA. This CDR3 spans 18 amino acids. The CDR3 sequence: CASSLSLASGSSTDTQYF. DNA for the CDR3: TGTGCCAGCAGCTTAAGTTTGGCTAGCGGGAGTAGCACAGATACGCAGTATTTT.

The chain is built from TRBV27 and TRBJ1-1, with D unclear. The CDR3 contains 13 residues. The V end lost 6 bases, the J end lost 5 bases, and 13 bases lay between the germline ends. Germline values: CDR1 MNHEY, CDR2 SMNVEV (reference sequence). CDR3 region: CASRGLGKTEAFF. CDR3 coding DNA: TGTGCCAGCAGGGGCCTTGGAAAAACTGAAGCTTTCTTT.

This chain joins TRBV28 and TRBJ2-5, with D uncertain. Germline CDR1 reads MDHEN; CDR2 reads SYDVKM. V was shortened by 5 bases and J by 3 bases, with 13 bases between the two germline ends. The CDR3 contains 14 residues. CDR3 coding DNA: TGTGCCAGCAGTCAACTACCTACAAAAGAGACCCAGTACTTC. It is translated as CASSQLPTKETQYF.

CDR3 nucleotides: TGCAGCGTTGAAGCTCGCGGGCCCTATGGAAACACCATATATTTT. Its translation is CSVEARGPYGNTIYF. The V call is TRBV29-1, the J call TRBJ1-3; D not certain. Germline-derived CDR1 and CDR2 are SQVTM and ANQGSEA. Deletions cut 1 base from V and 3 bases from J, with 13 bases between. CDR3 length: 15 amino acids.

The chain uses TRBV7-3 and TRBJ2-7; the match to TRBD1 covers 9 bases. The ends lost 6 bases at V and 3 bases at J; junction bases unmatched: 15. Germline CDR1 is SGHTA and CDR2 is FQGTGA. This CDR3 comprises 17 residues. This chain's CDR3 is CASSSKHDRDRVYEQYF. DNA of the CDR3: TGTGCCAGCAGTTCCAAGCACGACCGGGACAGGGTCTACGAGCAGTACTTC.

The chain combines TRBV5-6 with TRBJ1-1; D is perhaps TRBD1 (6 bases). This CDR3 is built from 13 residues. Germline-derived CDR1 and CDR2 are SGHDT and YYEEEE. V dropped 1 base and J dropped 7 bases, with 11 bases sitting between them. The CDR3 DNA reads TGTGCCAGCAGCTTGAGAAGGGGGAATGAAGCTTTCTTT. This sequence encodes CASSLRRGNEAFF.

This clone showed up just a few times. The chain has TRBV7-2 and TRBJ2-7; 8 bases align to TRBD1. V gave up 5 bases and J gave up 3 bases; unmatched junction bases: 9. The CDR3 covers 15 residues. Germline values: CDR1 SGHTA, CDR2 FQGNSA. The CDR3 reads CASSPNSGTGYEQYF. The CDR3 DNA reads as TGTGCCAGCAGCCCTAACTCGGGGACAGGCTACGAGCAGTACTTC.

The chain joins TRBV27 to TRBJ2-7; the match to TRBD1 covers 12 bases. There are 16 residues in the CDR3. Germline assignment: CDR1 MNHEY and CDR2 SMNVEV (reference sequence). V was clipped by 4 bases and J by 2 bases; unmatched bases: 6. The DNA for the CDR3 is TGTGCCAGCAGTTCCCGGGACAGGGGGCGCCCCTACGAGCAGTACTTC. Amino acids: CASSSRDRGRPYEQYF.

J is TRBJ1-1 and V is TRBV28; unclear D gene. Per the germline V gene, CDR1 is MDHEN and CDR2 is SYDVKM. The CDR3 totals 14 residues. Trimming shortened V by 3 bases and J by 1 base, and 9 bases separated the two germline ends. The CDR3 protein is CASSFALPNTEAFF. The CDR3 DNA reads TGTGCCAGCAGTTTTGCCCTACCGAACACTGAAGCTTTCTTT.

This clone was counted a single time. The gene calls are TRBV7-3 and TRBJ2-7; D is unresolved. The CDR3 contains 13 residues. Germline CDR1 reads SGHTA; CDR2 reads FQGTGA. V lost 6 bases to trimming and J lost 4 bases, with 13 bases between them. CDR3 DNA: TGTGCCAGCAGTCCCCCGGGTGCTTACGAGCAGTACTTC. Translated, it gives CASSPPGAYEQYF.